This entry lists 9 T cell receptor beta chains sequenced from one sample in a study of shared clonotypes between healthy human individuals (dated by TCRdb to 2018 to 2020). Libraries were prepared through the immunoSEQ multiplex PCR assay. TCRdb obtained this table from immuneACCESS and retained in-frame rearrangements with V and J assigned. These tables miss some clones; where compared with another copy, unresolved V genes account for less than half of the shortfall, and the remainder is unexplained. This sample has 2 million to 2.5 million clones in its table, and approximately 96% of those were observed once. The ten largest clones capture over 0.1% of the sample. The sequencing sample was made of naive CD4+ T cells sorted from blood. In the paper's terms, the cell subset or site label means: CD45RA+ positively selected. The receptors here all came from a man younger than 30 in good health.

The chain's CDR3 is CASSFSRGGVYEQYF. The CDR3 nucleotides are TGTGCCAGCAGCTTCAGCCGGGGCGGGGTCTACGAGCAGTACTTC. V and J are TRBV7-9 and TRBJ2-7; D may be TRBD2 (6 bases). V was cut by 3 bases and J by 3 bases, with 15 bases left in between. Germline V CDR1 and CDR2: SEHNR, FQNEAQ (reference sequence). CDR3 length equals 15 residues. Full variable domain (rest looked up from reference TRBV7-9 and TRBJ2-7): DTGVSQNPRHKITKRGQNVTFRCDPISEHNRLYWYRQTLGQGPEFLTYFQNEAQLEKSRLLSDRFSAERPKGSFSTLEIQRTEQGDSAMYLCASSFSRGGVYEQYFGPGTRLTVT.

The table lists this clone with a count of one. V usage is TRBV28 and J usage is TRBJ2-1; 9 bases agree with TRBD2. With 6 bases clipped from V and 1 base from J, the junction kept 7 bases outside the gene matches. This CDR3 comprises 16 residues. From germline, CDR1 is MDHEN and CDR2 SYDVKM. CDR3 DNA: TGTGCCAGCAGGAAGATAGCGGGAGCTTCCTACAATGAGCAGTTCTTC. Translated, it gives CASRKIAGASYNEQFF.

The chain combines TRBV5-1 with TRBJ2-1; TRBD2 agrees at 15 bases. Germline V CDR1 and CDR2: SGHRS, YFSETQ. V shed 4 bases, J shed 5 bases, and the junction held 4 bases outside the gene matches. The CDR3 has 16 amino acids. CDR3 nucleotides: TGCGCCAGCAGCAGTGGACTAGCGGGAGGGGACAATGAGCAGTTCTTC. This translates into CASSSGLAGGDNEQFF.

The chain joins TRBV30 to TRBJ1-3; 7 nucleotides line up with TRBD1. The germline V gene encodes CDR1 GTSNPN and CDR2 SVGIG (reference sequence). Unmatched junction bases numbered 6, after V lost 1 base and J lost 3 bases. There are 15 residues in the CDR3. DNA of the CDR3: TGTGCCTGGAGTGCCGGGACAGAAATTGGAAACACCATATATTTT. This gives the protein CAWSAGTEIGNTIYF.

The genes are TRBV7-2 and TRBJ1-3, with unresolved D. The CDR3 consists of 15 residues. Germline V lookup: CDR1 SGHTA, CDR2 FQGNSA. Trimming cost V 5 bases and J 0 bases, with 11 bases left between them. The DNA for the CDR3 is TGTGCCAGCAGCCTTACGGGGAACTCTGGAAACACCATATATTTT. Translated: CASSLTGNSGNTIYF.

The J gene is TRBJ2-7, the V gene TRBV27, with 9 bases aligning to TRBD2. This CDR3 is built from 15 residues. The trim removed 6 bases at V and 5 bases at J, leaving 11 bases unmatched. Germline V gene sequence: CDR1 MNHEY, CDR2 SMNVEV (reference sequence). CDR3 loop: CASRPAGGAGHEQYF. CDR3 bases: TGTGCCAGCAGACCAGCGGGGGGCGCCGGTCACGAGCAGTACTTC.

The V gene is TRBV18, the J gene TRBJ2-7; perhaps TRBD1 as D (6 bases). CDR3 length equals 14 residues. With 2 bases removed from V and 3 bases from J, the gap between germline ends came to 11 bases. Germline-derived CDR1 and CDR2 are KGHSH and LQKENI. The DNA of the CDR3 is TGTGCCAGCTCACCAACACAGGGTATCTACGAGCAGTACTTC. This encodes CASSPTQGIYEQYF.

This clone showed up just once. The chain recombines TRBV28 with TRBJ1-2; 7 bases agree with TRBD1. The CDR3 is 15 amino acids. Unmatched junction bases numbered 15, after V lost 6 bases and J lost 8 bases. Per the germline V gene, CDR1 is MDHEN and CDR2 is SYDVKM. CDR3 nucleotide sequence: TGTGCCAGCAGGGAGACCGGGACAGAGCTTTGGGGCTACACCTTC. Translated: CASRETGTELWGYTF.

To note about this clone: Other DNA sequences in the same sample also yield this CDR3. The gene calls are TRBV5-1 and TRBJ2-3; D gene ambiguous. The CDR3 is made up of 14 amino acids. The V gene lost 4 bases and the J gene lost 0 bases, with 9 bases spanning the gap. CDR1 and CDR2 from the germline V gene are SGHRS and YFSETQ. DNA for the CDR3: TGCGCCAGCAGCGTGGGCTTTAGCACAGATACGCAGTATTTT. It yields the protein CASSVGFSTDTQYF.